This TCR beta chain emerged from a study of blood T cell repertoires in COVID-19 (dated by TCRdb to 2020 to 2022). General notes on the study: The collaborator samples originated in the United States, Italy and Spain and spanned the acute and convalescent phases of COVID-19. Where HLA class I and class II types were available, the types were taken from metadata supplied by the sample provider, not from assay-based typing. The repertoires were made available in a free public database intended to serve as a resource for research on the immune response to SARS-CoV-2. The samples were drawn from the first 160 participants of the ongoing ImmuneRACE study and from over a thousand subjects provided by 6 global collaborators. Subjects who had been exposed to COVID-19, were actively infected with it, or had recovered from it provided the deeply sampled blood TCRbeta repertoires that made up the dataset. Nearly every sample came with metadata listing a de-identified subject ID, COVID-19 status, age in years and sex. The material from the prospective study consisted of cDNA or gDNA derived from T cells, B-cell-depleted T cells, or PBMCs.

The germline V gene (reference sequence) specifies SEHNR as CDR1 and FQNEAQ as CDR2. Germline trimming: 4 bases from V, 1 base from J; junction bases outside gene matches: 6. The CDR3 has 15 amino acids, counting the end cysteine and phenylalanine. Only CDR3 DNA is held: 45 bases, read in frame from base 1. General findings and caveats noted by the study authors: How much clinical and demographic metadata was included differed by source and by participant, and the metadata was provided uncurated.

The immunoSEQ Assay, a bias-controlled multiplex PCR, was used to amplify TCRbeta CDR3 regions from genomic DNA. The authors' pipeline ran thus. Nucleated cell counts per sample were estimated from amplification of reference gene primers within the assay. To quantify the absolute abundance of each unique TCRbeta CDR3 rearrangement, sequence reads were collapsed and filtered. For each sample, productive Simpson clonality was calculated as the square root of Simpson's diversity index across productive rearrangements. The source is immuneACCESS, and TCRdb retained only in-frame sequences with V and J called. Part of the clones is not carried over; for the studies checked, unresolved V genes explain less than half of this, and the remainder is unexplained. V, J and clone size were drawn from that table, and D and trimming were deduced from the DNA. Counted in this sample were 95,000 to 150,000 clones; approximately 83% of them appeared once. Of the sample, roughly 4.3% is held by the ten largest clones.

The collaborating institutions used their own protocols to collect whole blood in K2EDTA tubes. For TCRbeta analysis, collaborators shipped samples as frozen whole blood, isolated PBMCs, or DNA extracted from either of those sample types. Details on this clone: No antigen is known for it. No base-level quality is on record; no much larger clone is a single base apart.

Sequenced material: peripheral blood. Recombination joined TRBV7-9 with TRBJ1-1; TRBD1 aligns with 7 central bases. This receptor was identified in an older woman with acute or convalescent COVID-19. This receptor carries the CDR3 CASSSRQGPNTEAFF. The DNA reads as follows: TGTGCCAGCAGCTCTCGACAGGGTCCGAACACTGAAGCTTTCTTT.